The 13 T cell receptor beta chains presented below share a single source sample, sequenced in a study of cytomegalovirus exposure and HLA in healthy donors. PCR involved 60 Vbeta and 13 Jbeta primers. Here immunoSEQ multiplex PCR was the method, and the copy in TCRdb shows in-frame clones only, minus some. The sample lists around 96,000 clones, more than 70% occurring once. Material for sequencing was PBMCs. The receptors originated from a man aged 18 to 30 in good health and CMV-seronegative.

The genes are TRBV5-1 and TRBJ2-2; TRBD2 aligns across 13 bases. Losses at the gene ends were 0 bases for V and 6 bases for J; bases not matched to a gene: 5. Germline V gene lookup returns CDR1 SGHRS and CDR2 YFSETQ. This CDR3 is built from 17 residues. DNA of the CDR3: TGCGCCAGCAGCTTGGACCCCACTAGCGGGGGGGCCGGGGAGCTGTTTTTT. It encodes CASSLDPTSGGAGELFF.

The chain links TRBV6-6 to TRBJ1-4; maybe TRBD1 (5 bases). The CDR3 length is 14 residues. Trimming took 5 bases from V and 8 from J, leaving 15 bases between them. Looked up from germline, CDR1 is MNHNY and CDR2 is SVGAGI (reference sequence). The CDR3 reads CASSGAGVEEKLFF. The CDR3 nucleotides read TGTGCCAGCAGTGGGGCGGGGGTAGAAGAAAAACTGTTTTTT.

The chain links TRBV6-5 to TRBJ1-2, with 9 positions matching TRBD1. V lost 5 bases to trimming and J lost 7 bases; unmatched junction nucleotides: 5. This CDR3 region has 13 residues. CDR1 and CDR2 (germline): MNHEY, SVGAGI. CDR3 region: CASSKGQGPGYTF. In DNA, the CDR3 is TGTGCCAGCAGTAAGGGACAGGGTCCTGGCTACACCTTC.

The rearrangement uses TRBV7-2 and TRBJ1-2; 7 nucleotides line up with TRBD1. Trimming removed 5 bases from V and 2 bases from J; junction bases left unmatched: 5. Germline V gives CDR1 SGHTA, CDR2 FQGNSA. The length of the CDR3 is 14 residues. DNA for the CDR3: TGTGCCAGCAGCGCGGCAGGGGGGAACTATGGCTACACCTTC. It yields the protein CASSAAGGNYGYTF.

The V and J genes are TRBV7-9 and TRBJ2-1, with D perhaps matching TRBD2 (7 bases). Germline CDR1 reads SEHNR; CDR2 reads FQNEAQ (reference sequence). Between the trimmed V and J ends, which lost 3 bases and 10 bases, there was a span of 16 bases. CDR3 length: 14 residues. CDR3 protein: CASSLTAGTKEQFF. CDR3 DNA sequence: TGTGCCAGCAGCTTGACAGCGGGGACAAAGGAGCAGTTCTTC.

This clone appeared a single time. The rearrangement links TRBV7-9 to TRBJ1-1; perhaps TRBD1 as D (5 bases). Germline V lookup: CDR1 SEHNR, CDR2 FQNEAQ (reference sequence). The CDR3 loop spans 15 amino acids. The V end lost 0 bases, the J end lost 0 bases, and 8 bases lay between the germline ends. This CDR3 is CASSLAVRVNTEAFF. The CDR3, as DNA: TGTGCCAGCAGCTTAGCGGTCAGGGTGAACACTGAAGCTTTCTTT.

J is TRBJ2-1 and V is TRBV9; 16 nucleotides agree with TRBD2. The CDR3 consists of 18 residues. Trimming cost V 3 bases and J 2 bases; bases outside gene matches: 5. Germline values: CDR1 SGDLS, CDR2 YYNGEE. CDR3 protein: CASSAGTSGGGAYNEQFF. The CDR3 DNA reads as TGTGCCAGCAGCGCCGGGACTAGCGGGGGGGGTGCCTACAATGAGCAGTTCTTC.

In nucleotides, the CDR3 is TGTGCCAGCAGTTCGTACACTGAAGCTTTCTTT. Amino acid sequence: CASSSYTEAFF. The chain has TRBV7-9 and TRBJ1-1; no clear D gene. Trimming removed 6 bases from V and 3 bases from J, with 5 bases in between. Germline CDR1 and CDR2: SEHNR and FQNEAQ (reference sequence). The CDR3 is 11 amino acids.

This chain connects TRBV10-3 to TRBJ2-7; 7 positions agree with TRBD1. V was pared by 8 bases and J by 5 bases, with 6 bases of the junction left unmatched. CDR3 size: 12 residues. Germline lookup yields CDR1 ENHRY and CDR2 SYGVKD. The CDR3 reads CAIGRGFDEQYF. CDR3 sequence (DNA): TGTGCCATCGGCAGGGGGTTTGACGAGCAGTACTTC.

The chain uses TRBV6-1 and TRBJ2-7; the D is unclear. This CDR3 comprises 11 residues. The V gene lost 6 bases and the J gene lost 0 bases, with 3 bases spanning the gap. Germline CDR1 and CDR2: MNHNS and SASEGT. The CDR3 is CASRASYEQYF. The CDR3 DNA is TGTGCCAGCAGGGCCTCCTACGAGCAGTACTTC.

This rearrangement joins TRBV2 to TRBJ2-2; perhaps TRBD1 as D (5 bases). The CDR3 loop spans 15 amino acids. CDR1 is SNHLY and CDR2 is FYNNEI in the germline V gene. V lost 7 bases, J lost 6 bases, and 18 bases lay in between. The CDR3 nucleotides read TGTGCCAGCATGACCGGGCAGGGAAGGGCCGGGGAGCTGTTTTTT. It encodes CASMTGQGRAGELFF.

The rearrangement uses TRBV7-9 and TRBJ2-1, with 9 bases fitting TRBD2. The CDR3 contains 15 residues. Losses at the gene ends were 4 bases for V and 7 bases for J; bases not matched to a gene: 8. Germline values: CDR1 SEHNR, CDR2 FQNEAQ (reference sequence). The CDR3 sequence is CASSSAGGPMNEQFF. CDR3 DNA sequence: TGTGCCAGCAGCTCCGCGGGGGGGCCAATGAATGAGCAGTTCTTC.

The chain employs TRBV7-7 and TRBJ2-7; 8 bases match TRBD1. From germline, CDR1 is SSHAT and CDR2 FNYEAQ (reference sequence). V shed 4 bases and J 4 bases; nucleotides not matched to a gene: 15. CDR3 length: 17 residues. The CDR3 DNA reads as TGTGCCAGCAGCTCCAAAACTAGGGCAGGGGGCGTGTACGAGCAGTACTTC. It specifies CASSSKTRAGGVYEQYF.